The 6 T cell receptor beta chains presented below share a single source sample, sequenced in a study of shared clonotypes between healthy human individuals. Here immunoSEQ multiplex PCR was the method, and the copy in TCRdb shows in-frame clones only, minus some. Of about 600,000 clones in the sample, 95% to 98% were seen once. CD45RO-negative, CCR7-positively selected cells formed the naive CD8 fraction, excluding terminally differentiated effector memory CD45RA+ cells. Sequenced input: naive CD8+ T cells sorted from blood. The receptors were gathered from a man aged 30-40 years in good health.

The chain combines TRBV27 with TRBJ2-2, with D tentatively TRBD2 (5 bases). This CDR3 spans 14 amino acids. Germline V gives CDR1 MNHEY, CDR2 SMNVEV (reference sequence). V was pared by 8 bases and J by 0 bases, with 10 bases between. Written as DNA, the CDR3 is TGTGCCAGCCAGCGGAACCCGAACACCGGGGAGCTGTTTTTT. Translated: CASQRNPNTGELFF.

The chain uses TRBV5-5 and TRBJ2-1; tentatively, D is TRBD1 (7 bases). V was pared by 5 bases and J by 5 bases, with 17 bases between. The V gene's germline CDR1 is SGHKS and CDR2 YYEKEE (reference sequence). The CDR3 extends over 15 amino acids. CDR3: CASREGRGKDNEQFF. CDR3 coding DNA: TGTGCCAGCAGGGAGGGCAGGGGGAAAGACAATGAGCAGTTCTTC.

V and J are TRBV11-2 and TRBJ2-3; D unclear. CDR1 and CDR2 from the germline V gene are SGHAT and FQNNGV. Trimming left V 0 bases short and J 2 bases short, with 6 bases between. The CDR3 is 14 amino acids. CDR3 sequence reads: CASSLDLFTDTQYF. The CDR3 coding sequence is TGTGCCAGCAGCTTAGACCTATTCACAGATACGCAGTATTTT. Supplemented by reference TRBV11-2 and TRBJ2-3, the full variable domain reads EAGVAQSPRYKIIEKRQSVAFWCNPISGHATLYWYQQILGQGPKLLIQFQNNGVVDDSQLPKDRFSAERLKGVDSTLKIQPAKLEDSAVYLCASSLDLFTDTQYFGPGTRLTVL.

The chain uses TRBV5-1 and TRBJ2-5; 7 nucleotides match TRBD1. The CDR3 runs 15 residues. The V segment lost 0 bases and the J segment 2 bases; nucleotides outside the gene matches: 4. In germline, CDR1 is SGHRS, CDR2 YFSETQ. Here the CDR3 reads CASSLALGQQETQYF. The DNA of the CDR3 is TGCGCCAGCAGCTTGGCCCTGGGACAGCAAGAGACCCAGTACTTC.

In its sample, this clone was seen once. The chain combines TRBV7-9 with TRBJ2-7; TRBD1 might be the D (6 bases). This CDR3 contains 13 residues. V was shortened by 5 bases and J by 2 bases, with 10 bases between the two germline ends. Germline V gene data show CDR1 as SEHNR and CDR2 as FQNEAQ (reference sequence). CDR3 sequence reads: CASSPRDTYEQYF. CDR3 nucleotides: TGTGCCAGCAGCCCTCGGGACACCTACGAGCAGTACTTC.

This chain joins TRBV27 and TRBJ2-1; D perhaps matches TRBD2 (5 bases). The CDR3 runs to 13 residues. Germline CDR1 and CDR2: MNHEY and SMNVEV (reference sequence). The V gene lost 6 bases and the J gene lost 15 bases, with 21 bases spanning the gap. Here the CDR3 reads CASSEDYGPLWFF. The CDR3, as DNA: TGTGCCAGCAGCGAAGACTATGGACCCCTGTGGTTCTTC.